This record covers a single T cell receptor beta chain. The antigen it recognizes is unknown. No much larger clonotype is one base removed from it; base qualities were not supplied. This specimen belongs to a study of cytomegalovirus exposure and HLA in healthy donors (dated by TCRdb to about 2017). In the study overall: According to an earlier analysis of 450 to 650 of the donors, about 179 million T cells yielded roughly 110 million unique TCR beta sequences and less than 300 Gb of sequence data. Across 300 to 500 genotyped donors of the cohort, an average of approximately 220,000 unique TCR beta nucleotide sequences per donor were sequenced, and roughly a sixth of those sequences were non-productive. A separate validation cohort of roughly 110 different subjects was used in addition to the 666-subject first cohort. The number of donors typed differed by locus, with about 629-630 for A, B, C, DRB1 and DQB1, roughly 520 for DQA1, 606 for DPA1, and some 470 for DPB1. A later analysis re-analyzed previously published TCR beta repertoires from several hundred donors and added high-resolution HLA genotyping to study TCR occurrence patterns. An earlier analysis of 587 of the donors applied high-throughput TCR beta sequencing to assess whether each TCR beta V gene segment acted as functional or pseudogenic. In a later genetic analysis, genome-wide SNP genotypes for about 55% of the 666 donors were used, and that subset was treated as a discovery cohort. Both class I and class II loci were covered by HLA typing, at four-digit resolution. All discovery cohort repertoires had been generated using a single sequencing platform. In the later analysis, no new phenotypic data were used to find candidate immune exposures; instead, reliance was placed on TCR beta sequences and their occurrence across donors. The T cell repertoires of roughly 660 subjects were profiled by immunosequencing and related to cytomegalovirus serostatus. The genetic ancestry cluster associated with self-reported Caucasian donors included 80% to 90% of the 398 genotyped donors. An early release that covered 640 HLA-typed donors contained 250 to 350 gigabases of sequencing data and approximately 85 million unique TCR sequences. Donor age, sex, ethnicity and CMV serostatus were collected together with the repertoire data. The study was designed to test whether signatures of past pathogen exposure could be identified by cataloging public T cell receptors. Because of strong linkage in the cohort, a handful of DR-DQ haplotypes were treated as single units for association and clustering. To predict cytomegalovirus infection status, the study brought together high-throughput TCR immunosequencing, statistical association of individual TCRs with disease status, and machine learning.

The cohort comprised some 680 healthy bone marrow donors. At the time of sampling, every cohort member was nominally healthy, though immune exposures that went unrecorded were likely present. The donor tested CMV seropositive, placing the donor among the approximately 310 seropositive members of the cohort. A peripheral blood sample was provided by each donor, and peripheral blood mononuclear cells were used for TCR beta sequencing. Genomic DNA was extracted from the blood cell samples with the Qiagen DNeasy Blood Extraction Kit. The method behind the library was the immunoSEQ multiplex PCR assay. A mixture of 60 forward primers for TCR Vbeta segments and 13 reverse primers for TCR Jbeta segments was used in the multiplex PCR. The CDR3 region of rearranged TCR beta genes was amplified from genomic DNA with a multiplex PCR assay. The amplified TCR beta libraries were sequenced on the Illumina HiSeq System as 87-base-pair reads. Per the original workflow: In a later analysis, 77 million or so unique TCR beta chains were counted across the roughly 670 repertoires, and about 10 million of these chains were shared by at least two donors. To remove PCR and sequencing errors, raw reads were error-corrected and collapsed into unique sequences using a nearest-neighbor algorithm that merged closely related sequences. To assign V, D and J gene segments, CDR3 sequences were aligned to IMGT reference sequences. For a sequence to be retained, at least a six-nucleotide match to both a V gene segment and a J gene segment was required. A rearrangement was called productive if the CDR3 had no stop codons and remained in frame with V and J, and every other rearrangement was called non-productive. Following IMGT convention, CDR3 was defined as the stretch from the second conserved V-encoded cysteine up to the conserved J-encoded phenylalanine. The earlier analysis of roughly 590 of the donors excluded any sequence lacking an unambiguous match to a single V gene segment. In an earlier analysis of 450 to 750 of the donors, a V segment was called functional when productive rearrangements were above 56.7%, and segregating when the standard deviation between donors exceeded 5%. A statistical classification framework was built to diagnose cytomegalovirus status from the catalog of TCR beta chain sequences. A later analysis assigned V and J genes by comparing TCR nucleotide sequences with IMGT/GENE-DB human TR gene sequences. A later analysis assigned CDR3 sequences and most-parsimonious VDJ recombination scenarios with the TCRdist pipeline. A later analysis defined each TCR beta chain by its CDR3 amino acid sequence plus V-gene family, and excluded reads lacking a unique V-gene family. To address suspected cross-contamination and a sequencing artifact, a later analysis removed under 600 highly shared, low-generation-probability nucleotide sequences. For each public chain, a later analysis derived a clonal expansion index from normalized ranks of inferred template counts within each repertoire. Generation probabilities in a later analysis came from a VDJ recombination model fitted to out-of-frame rearrangements, and those results were checked against IGoR. Hypergeometric tests were used in a later analysis to score TCR-TCR, TCR-HLA and TCR-CMV co-occurrence, with a repertoire-size bias correction applied to the TCR pairs. To estimate false discovery rates, a later analysis permuted the HLA or CMV assignments 20 times. In a later analysis, co-occurring TCRs were grouped using DBSCAN, and TCRdist sequence similarity was added for clustering within HLA-allele-positive subsets. Repertoires with fewer than 30,000 or more than 120,000 public chains, plus five repertoires with anomalous nucleotide sharing, were excluded from co-occurrence clustering. TCRdb took over this immuneACCESS table, retaining in-frame rearrangements with V and J assigned. Such tables are incomplete; in checked studies, under half of the missing clones stem from an unresolved V gene, and the remainder is unexplained. V and J calls and clone size come straight from that table; D and trimming were deduced from the DNA. The sample yields roughly 150,000 clones; 82% were counted once. Under 1% of the sample is taken by the ten largest.

General findings and caveats noted by the study authors: Several of the top co-occurrence clusters appeared to be linked to parvovirus B19, influenza, CMV and Epstein-Barr virus, according to a later analysis. In a later analysis, most CMV-associated TCR beta chains were found to appear HLA-restricted, with HLA associations seemingly driven largely by CMV exposure. While some public TCRs were present in many individuals, most TCR sequences turned up only very rarely across donors. Linkage disequilibrium might explain the correlated functional status among segregating V segments, but an unknown experimental factor could not be excluded. Broadly in line with IMGT annotations, most TCR beta V segments showed up in productive rearrangements about 90% or about 30% of the time in an earlier analysis of 450 to 600 of the donors. Because the 87-base-pair reads could not distinguish some IMGT-functional V segments, including TRBV6-2 and TRBV6-3, those segments were excluded. HLA typing was unavailable for some donors at each locus, so association tests used only the typed subset. In this cohort, only TCR beta chains were sequenced, and detectable features were limited by the absence of alpha or paired-chain data. Compared with equally common non-associated chains, HLA-associated TCR beta chains in a later analysis were more clonally expanded and had lower generation probabilities. According to a later genetic analysis, donors in an Asian-associated ancestry cluster had fewer N-insertions in productive TCRs than the approximately 650-donor mean. In vitro tests confirmed that a few of the cytomegalovirus-associated TCR beta chains recognize cytomegalovirus antigens. The earlier analysis of approximately 590 of the donors excluded approximately 17 rarely observed V segments, including chromosome 9 orphons, because counts were too low. It was suggested by the authors that the approach could potentially be generalized to other disease states and immunological phenotypes. At a false discovery rate of 0.05, a later analysis linked 15,000 to 20,000 TCR beta sequences to specific HLA alleles. An association between a missense DCLRE1C variant and V-gene and J-gene trimming of TCR beta chains was found in a later genetic analysis and replicated in an independent cohort. A group of highly shared sequence variants was considered likely to be a technical artifact of the sequencing pipeline. When HLA alleles, especially DR and DQ, strongly co-occurred, TCR associations were difficult to assign to individual alleles. CMV serostatus was the only immune exposure information available for the cohort. The study listed approximately 150 TCR beta chains as associated with cytomegalovirus. A further reported finding was that TCR beta sequences accurately predicted the HLA-A and HLA-B alleles for most subjects in the first cohort. Roughly uniform sequencing depth across donors was assumed in presence/absence analyses, although this assumption may not hold. The classifier was reported to diagnose cytomegalovirus status with high specificity and sensitivity in both the original and validation cohorts. In a later analysis, TCR association rates were found to vary across HLA loci, with the most associated TCRs seen for DRB1 alleles and the fewest for HLA-C alleles.

The germline V gene gives CDR1 as KGHSH and CDR2 as LQKENI. The CDR3 covers 15 residues, taking in both the cysteine and the phenylalanine. The read is trimmed to its CDR3 DNA, 45 bases read in frame from base 1. After removal of 0 bases from V and 7 bases from J, the junction retains 4 bases not matched to a gene. The specimen was PBMCs. The sequence derives from a girl aged 2-10 years in good health and CMV-seropositive. The V gene is TRBV18 and the J gene is TRBJ2-2, with TRBD1 identical over 8 junction bases. The DNA is as follows: TGTGCCAGCTCACCACCTAGACAGGGGATCGGGGAGCTGTTTTTT. Translation gives CASSPPRQGIGELFF. The full variable domain, with segments outside the CDR3 supplied by the reference TRBV18 and TRBJ2-2 proteins, appears as NAGVMQNPRHLVRRRGQEARLRCSPMKGHSHVYWYRQLPEEGLKFMVYLQKENIIDESGMPKERFSAEFPKEGPSILRIQQVVRGDSAAYFCASSPPRQGIGELFFGEGSRLTVL.